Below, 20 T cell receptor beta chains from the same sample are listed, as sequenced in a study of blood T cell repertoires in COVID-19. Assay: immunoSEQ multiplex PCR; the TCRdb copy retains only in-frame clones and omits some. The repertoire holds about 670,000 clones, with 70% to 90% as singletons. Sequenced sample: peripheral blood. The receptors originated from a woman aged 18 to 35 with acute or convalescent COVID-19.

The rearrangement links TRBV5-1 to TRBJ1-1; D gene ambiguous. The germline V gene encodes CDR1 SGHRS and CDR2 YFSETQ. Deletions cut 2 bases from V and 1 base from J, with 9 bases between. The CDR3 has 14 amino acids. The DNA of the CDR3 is TGCGCCAGCAGCTTTAGTAGCACGAACACTGAAGCTTTCTTT. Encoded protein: CASSFSSTNTEAFF.

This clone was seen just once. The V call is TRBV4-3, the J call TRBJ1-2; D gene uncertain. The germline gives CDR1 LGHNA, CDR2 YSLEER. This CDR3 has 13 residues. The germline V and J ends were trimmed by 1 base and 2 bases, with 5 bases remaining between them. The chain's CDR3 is CASSQGGNYGYTF. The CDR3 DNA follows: TGCGCCAGCAGCCAAGGAGGAAACTATGGCTACACCTTC.

In nucleotides, the CDR3 is TGTGCCTGGACCACTACAGGAGCCTCTGGAAACACCATATATTTT. Protein product: CAWTTTGASGNTIYF. The chain links TRBV30 to TRBJ1-3, with D maybe TRBD1 (5 bases). The CDR3 has 15 amino acids. Germline-derived CDR1 and CDR2 are GTSNPN and SVGIG (reference sequence). Trimming pared 4 bases from V and 0 bases from J, leaving 13 bases between.

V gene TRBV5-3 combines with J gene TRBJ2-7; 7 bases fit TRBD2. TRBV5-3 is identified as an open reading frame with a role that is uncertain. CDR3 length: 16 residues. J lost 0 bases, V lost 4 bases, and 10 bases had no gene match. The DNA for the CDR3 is TGTGCCAGAAGCCAGGGCCGGGGGGATCGCTCCTACGAGCAGTACTTC. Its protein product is CARSQGRGDRSYEQYF.

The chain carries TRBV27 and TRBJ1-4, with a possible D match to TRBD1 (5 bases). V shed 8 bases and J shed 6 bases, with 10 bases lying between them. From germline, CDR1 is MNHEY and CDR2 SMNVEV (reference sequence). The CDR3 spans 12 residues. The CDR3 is CASHRGDEKLFF. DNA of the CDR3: TGTGCCAGCCATCGGGGGGATGAAAAACTGTTTTTT.

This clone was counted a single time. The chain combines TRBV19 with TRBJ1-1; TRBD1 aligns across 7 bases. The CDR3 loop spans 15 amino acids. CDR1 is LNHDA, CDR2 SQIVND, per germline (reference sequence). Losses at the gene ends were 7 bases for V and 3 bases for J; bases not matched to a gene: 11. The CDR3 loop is CASKSPDREYTEAFF. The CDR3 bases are TGTGCCAGTAAGTCGCCAGACAGGGAGTACACTGAAGCTTTCTTT. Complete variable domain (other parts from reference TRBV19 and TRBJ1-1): DGGITQSPKYLFRKEGQNVTLSCEQNLNHDAMYWYRQDPGQGLRLIYYSQIVNDFQKGDIAEGYSVSREKKESFPLTVTSAQKNPTAFYLCASKSPDREYTEAFFGQGTRLTVV.

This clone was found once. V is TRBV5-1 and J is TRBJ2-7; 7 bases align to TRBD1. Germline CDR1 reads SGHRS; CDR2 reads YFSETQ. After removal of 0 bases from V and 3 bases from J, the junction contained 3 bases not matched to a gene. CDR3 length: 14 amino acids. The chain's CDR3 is CASSLEQGLYEQYF. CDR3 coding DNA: TGCGCCAGCAGCTTGGAACAGGGGCTCTACGAGCAGTACTTC.

DNA for the CDR3: TGTGCCAGCAGTCCCCCGGTGGCTGGAAACACCATATATTTT. As protein: CASSPPVAGNTIYF. V and J are TRBV6-2 or TRBV6-3 and TRBJ1-3; D gene unclear. CDR1 is MNHEY and CDR2 is SVGEGT in the germline V gene. Trimming shortened V by 5 bases and J by 2 bases, and 10 bases separated the two germline ends. This CDR3 comprises 14 residues.

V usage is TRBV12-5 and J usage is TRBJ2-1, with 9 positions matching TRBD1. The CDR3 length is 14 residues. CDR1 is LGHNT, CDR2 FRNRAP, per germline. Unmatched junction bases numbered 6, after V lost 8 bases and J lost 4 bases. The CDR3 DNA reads TGTGCTAGTCGTCCGGGACAGGGTTACAATGAGCAGTTCTTC. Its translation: CASRPGQGYNEQFF.

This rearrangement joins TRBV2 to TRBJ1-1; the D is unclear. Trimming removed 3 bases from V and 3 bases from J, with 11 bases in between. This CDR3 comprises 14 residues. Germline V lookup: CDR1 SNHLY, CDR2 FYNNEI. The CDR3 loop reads CASSEPPRDTEAFF. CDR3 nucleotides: TGTGCCAGCAGTGAGCCCCCGAGGGACACTGAAGCTTTCTTT. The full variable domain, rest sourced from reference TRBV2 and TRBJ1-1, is EPEVTQTPSHQVTQMGQEVILRCVPISNHLYFYWYRQILGQKVEFLVSFYNNEISEKSEIFDDQFSVERPDGSNFTLKIRSTKLEDSAMYFCASSEPPRDTEAFFGQGTRLTVV.

The CDR3 DNA sequence: TGTGCCAGCAGCGAGCCCCGGTACACTGAAGCTTTCTTT. It translates to CASSEPRYTEAFF. This chain links TRBV9 with TRBJ1-1, with D hard to call. Looked up from germline, CDR1 is SGDLS and CDR2 is YYNGEE. The CDR3 has 13 residues. The V end was cut by 3 bases, the J end by 3 bases, with 9 bases between.

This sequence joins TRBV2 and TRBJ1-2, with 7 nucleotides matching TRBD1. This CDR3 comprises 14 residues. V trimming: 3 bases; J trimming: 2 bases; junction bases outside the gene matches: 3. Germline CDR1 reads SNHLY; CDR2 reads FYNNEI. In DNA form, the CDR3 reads TGTGCCAGCAGTGATTACAGGGGAAACTATGGCTACACCTTC. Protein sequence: CASSDYRGNYGYTF.

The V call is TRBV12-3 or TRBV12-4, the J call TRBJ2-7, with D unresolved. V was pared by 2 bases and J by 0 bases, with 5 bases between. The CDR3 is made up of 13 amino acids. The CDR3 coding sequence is TGTGCCAGCAGTTTATCTAGCTCCTACGAGCAGTACTTC. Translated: CASSLSSSYEQYF.

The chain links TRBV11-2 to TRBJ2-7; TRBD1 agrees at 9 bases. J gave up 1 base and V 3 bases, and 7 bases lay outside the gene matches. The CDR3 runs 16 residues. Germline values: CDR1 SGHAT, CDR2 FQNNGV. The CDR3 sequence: CASSFYRGPRSYEQYF. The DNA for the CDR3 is TGTGCCAGCAGCTTTTACAGGGGGCCCCGATCCTACGAGCAGTACTTC.

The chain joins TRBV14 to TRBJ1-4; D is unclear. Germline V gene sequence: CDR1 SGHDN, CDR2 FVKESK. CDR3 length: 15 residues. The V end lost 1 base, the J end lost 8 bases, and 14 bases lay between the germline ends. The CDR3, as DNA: TGTGCCAGCAGCCAAGTCGGCGGGGTCCGCGAAAAACTGTTTTTT. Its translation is CASSQVGGVREKLFF.

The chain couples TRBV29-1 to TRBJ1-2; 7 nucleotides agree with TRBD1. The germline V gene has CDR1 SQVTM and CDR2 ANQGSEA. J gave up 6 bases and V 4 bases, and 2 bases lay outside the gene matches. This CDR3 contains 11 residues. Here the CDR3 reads CSVVGTDGYTF. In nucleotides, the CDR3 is TGCAGCGTTGTAGGGACAGATGGCTACACCTTC.

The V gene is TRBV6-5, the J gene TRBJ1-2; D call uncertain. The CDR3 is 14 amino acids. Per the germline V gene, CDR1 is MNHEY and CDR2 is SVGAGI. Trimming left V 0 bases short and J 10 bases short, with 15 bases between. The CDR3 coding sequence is TGTGCCAGCAGTTACTCAGCGGGCTTTGAGGCCTACACCTTC. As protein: CASSYSAGFEAYTF.

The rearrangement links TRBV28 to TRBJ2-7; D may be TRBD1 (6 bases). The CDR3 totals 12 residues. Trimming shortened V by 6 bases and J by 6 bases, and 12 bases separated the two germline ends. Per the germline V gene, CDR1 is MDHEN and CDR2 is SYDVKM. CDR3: CASSTRTVEQYF. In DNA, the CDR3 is TGTGCCAGCAGCACTCGGACAGTCGAGCAGTACTTC.

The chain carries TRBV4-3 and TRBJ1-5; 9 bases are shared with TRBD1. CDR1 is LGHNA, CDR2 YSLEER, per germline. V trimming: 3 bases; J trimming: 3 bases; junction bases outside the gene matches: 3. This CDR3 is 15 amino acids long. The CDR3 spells CASSQGQGANQPQHF. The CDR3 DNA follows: TGCGCCAGCAGCCAGGGACAGGGAGCCAATCAGCCCCAGCATTTT.

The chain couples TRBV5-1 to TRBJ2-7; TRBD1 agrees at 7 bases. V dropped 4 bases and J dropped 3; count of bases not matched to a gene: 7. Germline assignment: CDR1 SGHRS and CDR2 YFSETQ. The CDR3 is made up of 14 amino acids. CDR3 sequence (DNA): TGCGCCAGCAGCGAGGGACAGAGTGGCTACGAGCAGTACTTC. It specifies CASSEGQSGYEQYF.